This T cell receptor (beta chain) was recovered during a study of control samples from healthy donors and cancer patients. CDR3 size: 16 residues. CDR1 is MNHNS and CDR2 is SASEGT in the germline V gene. Generated by immunoSEQ multiplex PCR, the TCRdb table keeps only in-frame clones and is missing some. The data show some 34,000 clones, under 95% seen once. Of note for this clone: Compared with germline, one end of the junction differs, possibly owing to a read error.

The chain is built from TRBV6-1 and TRBJ1-6; TRBD1 matches at 9 bases. This receptor was obtained from a man aged 40-55 years with colorectal cancer. Sample: PBMCs. Here the CDR3 DNA reads TGTGCCAGCAGAGAAGGGACAGGGAACTATAATTCACCCCTCCACTTT. Its protein is CASREGTGNYNSPLHF.